The rows below give T cell receptor beta chains drawn from one sample of a study of vaccination and CD4 T cells after COVID-19. MiXCR, applied by TCRdb to the PCR reads, yields one record per CDR3 protein. Of over 7,500 distinct CDR3 sequences in the sample, about 61% were seen once. For these receptors, no antigen is known. The sequencing sample was made of CD4+ T cells from blood, cultured in vitro. The receptors here all came from a human donor who had recovered from COVID-19. The CDR3 runs from the conserved cysteine through the conserved F or W.

v_call	j_call	cdr3_length	cdr3_aa
TRBV19	TRBJ2-3	16	CASSILAGGRTDTQYF
TRBV19	TRBJ1-5	16	CASTFGSLYSNQPQHF
TRBV5-4	TRBJ2-2	16	CASSRKLAGATGELFF
TRBV9	TRBJ1-5	14	CASSADSGDQPQHF
TRBV6-5	TRBJ2-3	15	CASSYSGRRADTQYF
TRBV7-9	TRBJ1-1	16	CASSPHFSSSNTEAFF
TRBV5-1	TRBJ2-7	13	CASSSGAPLEQYF
TRBV30	TRBJ1-2	15	CAWSSPHGLGYGYTF
TRBV19	TRBJ1-5	14	CASKGRDSNQPQHF
TRBV5-1	TRBJ2-3	14	CASSLEGGTDTQYF
TRBV2	TRBJ2-1	16	CASSVRLDRASNEQFF
TRBV5-1	TRBJ1-2	11	CASSSGQSYTF
TRBV6-1	TRBJ1-1	16	CASSPQHRGRNTEAFF
TRBV6-1	TRBJ1-5	16	CASSATGQGADQPQHF
TRBV28	TRBJ2-1	16	CASSLAGSGTYNEQFF
TRBV6-1	TRBJ2-7	13	CASTPPGSYEQYF
TRBV7-8	TRBJ1-6	16	CASSPARGSYNSPLHF
TRBV2	TRBJ2-2	13	CASSEDGTGELFF
TRBV7-2	TRBJ1-5	14	CASRGVGSNQPQHF
TRBV6-5	TRBJ2-7	16	CASSYSPPDRAWKQYF
TRBV7-9	TRBJ2-2	16	CTSSRQFPANTGELFF
TRBV7-6	TRBJ1-6	13	CASRLQGVSPLHF
TRBV12-1	TRBJ1-1	15	CASSFAPVENTEAFF
TRBV10-1	TRBJ1-2	15	CASSESTGGYYGYTF